This T cell receptor beta chain was obtained from a study of CD8+CD57+ T cells in acquired aplastic anemia. Notes on the study in general: Fewer than 35 sequences, all CD8+ CDR3, were shared between patients and controls.

Individuals selected for sequencing had exhibited CD8+CD57+ cell expansion on flow cytometry. This clonotype was seen a handful of times. No antigen is known for it. Genomic DNA acted as the template from which TCR beta VDJ combination and CDR3 sequence profiling were carried out. In TCRdb, the reads were re-called with MiXCR into one record per CDR3 protein. Among under 250,000 distinct CDR3 sequences listed, roughly 60% were seen once. CDR1 and CDR2 from the germline V gene are LNHNV and YYDKDF (reference sequence). V lost 0 bases, J lost 7 bases, and 10 bases lay in between. CDR3 size: 13 residues. The rearrangement links TRBV15 to TRBJ2-7; possibly TRBD2 for D (6 bases). The sequencing sample was made of sorted CD4+, CD8+, or CD8+CD57+ T cells (not recorded which) from PBMCs. This clonotype was sampled from a human donor with aplastic anemia. The CDR3 sequence is CATSRDGRGEQYF. The CDR3, as DNA: TGTGCCACCAGCAGAGATGGACGGGGGGAGCAGTACTTC.